This T cell receptor (beta chain) stems from a study of radiotherapy plus CTLA-4 blockade in lung cancer. General study points: After radiotherapy and ipilimumab, tumor-derived clones expanded in peripheral blood. Reports identified early blood T cell clone dynamics, with interferon-beta, as the best response predictor.

Chemo-refractory metastatic non-small-cell lung cancer patients underwent focal radiation alongside CTLA-4 blockade with ipilimumab. CDR1 SGHNT and CDR2 YENEEA come from the germline V gene. The CDR3 sequence is 15 residues long. Deletions cut 1 base from V and 2 bases from J, with 12 bases between. Some clones are missing from TCRdb's copy, which holds only in-frame ones; the method was immunoSEQ multiplex PCR. The sample has some 87,000 clones, over 80% seen once. A few counts support this clone. Its cognate antigen is unknown. The sample was peripheral blood, taken from a patient treated with radiotherapy plus ipilimumab. The receptor was derived from a human donor with non-small cell lung cancer that progressed on radiotherapy plus ipilimumab. The gene calls are TRBV11-3 and TRBJ2-7; TRBD2 might be the D (6 bases). CDR3 coding DNA: TGTGCCAGCAGCTTAGTTGCGGGGACGGCCTACGAGCAGTACTTC. This encodes CASSLVAGTAYEQYF.